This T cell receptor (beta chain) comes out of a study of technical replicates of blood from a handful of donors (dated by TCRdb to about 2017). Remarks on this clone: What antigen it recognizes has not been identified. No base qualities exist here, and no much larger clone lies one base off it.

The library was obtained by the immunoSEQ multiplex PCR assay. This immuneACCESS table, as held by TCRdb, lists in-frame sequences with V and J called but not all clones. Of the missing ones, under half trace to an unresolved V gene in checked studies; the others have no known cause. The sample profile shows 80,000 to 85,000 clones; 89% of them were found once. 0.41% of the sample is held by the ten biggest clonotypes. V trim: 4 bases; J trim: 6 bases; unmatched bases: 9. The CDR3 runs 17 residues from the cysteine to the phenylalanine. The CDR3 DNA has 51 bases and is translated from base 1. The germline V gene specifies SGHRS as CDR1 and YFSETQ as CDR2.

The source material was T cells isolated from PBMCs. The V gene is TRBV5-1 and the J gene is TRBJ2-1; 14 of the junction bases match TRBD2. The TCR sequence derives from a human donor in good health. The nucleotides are TGCGCCAGCAGCGGGGGGTCGGGACTAGCGGGAGTCAATGAGCAGTTCTTC. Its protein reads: CASSGGSGLAGVNEQFF.